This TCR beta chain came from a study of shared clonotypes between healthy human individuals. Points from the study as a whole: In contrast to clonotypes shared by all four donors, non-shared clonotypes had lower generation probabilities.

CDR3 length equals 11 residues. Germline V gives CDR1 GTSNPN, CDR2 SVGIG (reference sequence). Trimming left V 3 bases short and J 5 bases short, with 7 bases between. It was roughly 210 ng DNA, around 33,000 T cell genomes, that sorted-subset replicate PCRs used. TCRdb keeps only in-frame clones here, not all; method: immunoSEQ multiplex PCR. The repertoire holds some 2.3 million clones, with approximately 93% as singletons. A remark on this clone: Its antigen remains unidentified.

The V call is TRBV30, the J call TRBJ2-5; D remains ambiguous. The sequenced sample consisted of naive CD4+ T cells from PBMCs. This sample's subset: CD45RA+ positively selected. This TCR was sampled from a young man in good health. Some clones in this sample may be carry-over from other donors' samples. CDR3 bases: TGTGCCTGGAGGGAAGGGGAGACCCAGTACTTC. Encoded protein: CAWREGETQYF. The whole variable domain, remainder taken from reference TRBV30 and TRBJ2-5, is SQTIHQWPATLVQPVGSPLSLECTVEGTSNPNLYWYRQAAGRGLQLLFYSVGIGQISSEVPQNLSASRPQDRQFILSSKKLLLSDSGFYLCAWREGETQYFGPGTRLLVL.